Each of the 4 T cell receptor beta chains below was sequenced from the same sample in a study of blood T cell repertoires in COVID-19. Using immunoSEQ multiplex PCR, the repertoire was profiled, and TCRdb retains in-frame clones only, with some absent. The table has some 150,000 clones, around 85% seen once. The sequenced material came from peripheral blood. The receptors stem from a middle-aged woman with active or convalescent COVID-19.

This clone was observed a single time. The same CDR3 can be traced to other DNA sequences in this sample. The chain has TRBV7-8 and TRBJ1-5; D call uncertain. Germline CDR1 and CDR2: SGHVS and FQNEAQ. V gave up 1 base and J gave up 5 bases, with 6 bases separating them. The CDR3 sequence is 13 residues long. The CDR3 here is CASSLGRDQPQHF. CDR3 bases: TGTGCCAGCAGCTTAGGGAGAGATCAGCCCCAGCATTTT.

This clone was detected only once. This chain joins TRBV7-8 and TRBJ2-7; 7 nucleotides line up with TRBD2. Losses at the gene ends were 3 bases for V and 2 bases for J; bases not matched to a gene: 7. Germline V lookup: CDR1 SGHVS, CDR2 FQNEAQ. The CDR3 spans 15 residues. The CDR3 DNA is TGTGCCAGCAGCTTGTTGCTAGCGGCGACCTACGAGCAGTACTTC. This codes for CASSLLLAATYEQYF.

This chain joins TRBV6-5 and TRBJ2-5, with D tentatively TRBD2 (7 bases). Germline CDR1 and CDR2: MNHEY and SVGAGI. Trimming took 6 bases from V and 7 from J, leaving 21 bases between them. This CDR3 has 15 amino acids. The CDR3 spells CASSPGGSLEGTQYF. As DNA, the CDR3 is TGTGCCAGCAGCCCGGGGGGCTCCCTCGAGGGGACCCAGTACTTC.

V and J are TRBV6-2 or TRBV6-3 and TRBJ1-6; TRBD1 is a possible D gene (5 bases). Trimming pared 6 bases from V and 9 bases from J, leaving 15 bases between. CDR1 MNHEY and CDR2 SVGEGT come from the germline V gene. The CDR3 consists of 14 residues. The CDR3 DNA is TGTGCCAGCAGCCCCGGGGGGAGGCCTTCACCCCTCCACTTT. This sequence encodes CASSPGGRPSPLHF.